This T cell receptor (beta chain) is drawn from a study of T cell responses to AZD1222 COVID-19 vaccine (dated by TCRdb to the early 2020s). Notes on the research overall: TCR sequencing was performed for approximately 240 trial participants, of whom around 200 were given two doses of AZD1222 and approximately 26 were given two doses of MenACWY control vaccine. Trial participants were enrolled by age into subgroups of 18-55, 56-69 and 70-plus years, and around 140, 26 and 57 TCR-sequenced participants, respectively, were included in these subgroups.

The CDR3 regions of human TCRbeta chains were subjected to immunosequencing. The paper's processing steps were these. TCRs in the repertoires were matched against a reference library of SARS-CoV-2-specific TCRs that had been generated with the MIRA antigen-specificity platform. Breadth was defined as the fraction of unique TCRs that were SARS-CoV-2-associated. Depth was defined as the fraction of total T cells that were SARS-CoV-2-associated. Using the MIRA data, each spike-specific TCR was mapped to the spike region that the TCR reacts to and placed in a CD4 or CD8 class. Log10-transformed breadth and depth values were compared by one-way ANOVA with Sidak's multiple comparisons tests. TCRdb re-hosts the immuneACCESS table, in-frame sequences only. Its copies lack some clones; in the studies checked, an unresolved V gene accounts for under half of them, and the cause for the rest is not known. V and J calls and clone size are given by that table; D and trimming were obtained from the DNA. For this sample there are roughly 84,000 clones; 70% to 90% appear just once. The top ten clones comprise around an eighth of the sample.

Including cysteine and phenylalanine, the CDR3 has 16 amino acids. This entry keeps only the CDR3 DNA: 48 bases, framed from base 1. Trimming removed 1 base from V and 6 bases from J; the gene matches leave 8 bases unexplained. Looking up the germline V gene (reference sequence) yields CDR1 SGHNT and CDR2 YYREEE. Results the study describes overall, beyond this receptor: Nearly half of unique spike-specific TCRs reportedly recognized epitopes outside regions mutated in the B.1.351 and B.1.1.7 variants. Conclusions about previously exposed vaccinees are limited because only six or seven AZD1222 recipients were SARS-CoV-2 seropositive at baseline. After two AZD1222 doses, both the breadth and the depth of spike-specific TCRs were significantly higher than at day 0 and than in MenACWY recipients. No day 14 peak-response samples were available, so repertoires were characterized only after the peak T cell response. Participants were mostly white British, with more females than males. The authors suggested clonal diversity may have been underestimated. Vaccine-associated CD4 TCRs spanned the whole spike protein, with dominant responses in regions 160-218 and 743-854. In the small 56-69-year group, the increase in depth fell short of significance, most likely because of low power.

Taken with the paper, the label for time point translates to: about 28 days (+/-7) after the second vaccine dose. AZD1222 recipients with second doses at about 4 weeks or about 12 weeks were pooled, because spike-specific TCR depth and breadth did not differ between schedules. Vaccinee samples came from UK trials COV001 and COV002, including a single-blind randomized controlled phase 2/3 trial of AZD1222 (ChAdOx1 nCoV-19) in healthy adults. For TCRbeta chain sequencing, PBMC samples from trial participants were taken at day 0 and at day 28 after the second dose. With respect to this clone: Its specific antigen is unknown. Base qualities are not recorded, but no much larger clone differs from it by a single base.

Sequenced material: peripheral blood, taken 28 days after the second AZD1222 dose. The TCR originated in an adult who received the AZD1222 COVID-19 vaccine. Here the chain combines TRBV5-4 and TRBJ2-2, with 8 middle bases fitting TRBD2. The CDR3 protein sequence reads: CASSLSRGLGAGELFF. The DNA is TGTGCCAGCAGCTTGTCGAGGGGACTAGGGGCCGGGGAGCTGTTTTTT.